One TCR beta chain is described in this entry. The antigen remains unidentified. The data were taken from a study of T cell responses to AZD1222 COVID-19 vaccine. This table comes from immunoSEQ multiplex PCR, and its TCRdb copy is limited to in-frame clones, with some not included. The data contain roughly 120,000 clones, roughly 89% of them singletons. Study-wide results and limits: Every sample of the repertoires postdated the peak T cell response. The number of AZD1222 recipients seropositive at baseline was only five to seven.

V lost 5 bases and J 5 bases, leaving 19 bases between the germline ends. The CDR3 length is 15 residues. The germline gives CDR1 MNHEY, CDR2 SMNVEV (reference sequence). This rearrangement joins TRBV27 to TRBJ2-7, with TRBD1 as a possible D gene (7 bases). Sequenced here: peripheral blood, sampled on day 0 of AZD1222 vaccination. The TCR sequence derives from an adult in good health. DNA for the CDR3: TGTGCCAGCAGTCGCTCCGCGGGACAGTTAAACGAGCAGTACTTC. Protein: CASSRSAGQLNEQYF.